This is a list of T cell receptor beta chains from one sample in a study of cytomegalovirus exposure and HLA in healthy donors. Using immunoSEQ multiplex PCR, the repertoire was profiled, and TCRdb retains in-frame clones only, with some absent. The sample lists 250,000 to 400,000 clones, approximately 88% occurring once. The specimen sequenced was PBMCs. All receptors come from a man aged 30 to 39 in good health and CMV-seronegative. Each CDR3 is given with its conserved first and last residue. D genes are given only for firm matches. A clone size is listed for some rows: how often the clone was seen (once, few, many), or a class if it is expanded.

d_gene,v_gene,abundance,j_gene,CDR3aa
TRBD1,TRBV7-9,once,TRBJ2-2,CASSLLDRATTGELFF
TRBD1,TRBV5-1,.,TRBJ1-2,CASSPGTGGMDGYTF
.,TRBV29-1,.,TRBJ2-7,CSVEGEVFEQYF
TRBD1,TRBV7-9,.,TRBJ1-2,CASSPTGGEGLSGYTF
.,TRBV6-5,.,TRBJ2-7,CASSWSDSPTYEQYF
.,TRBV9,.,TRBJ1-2,CASKGLNYGYTF
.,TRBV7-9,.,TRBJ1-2,CASSSQGKDGYTF
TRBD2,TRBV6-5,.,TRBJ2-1,CASSYSGLAVNEQFF
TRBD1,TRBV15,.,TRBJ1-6,CATSREYSLRQGRNSPLHF
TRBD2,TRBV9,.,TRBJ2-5,CASSPLAGGRETQYF
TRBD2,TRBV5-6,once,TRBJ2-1,CASSFRTSGDNEQFF
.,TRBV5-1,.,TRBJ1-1,CASSPEGGIAREAFF
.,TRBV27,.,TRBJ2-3,CASSPNYRSTDTQYF
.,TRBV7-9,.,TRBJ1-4,CASSLVQGSNEKLFF
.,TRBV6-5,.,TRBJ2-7,CASRRGGVGEQYF
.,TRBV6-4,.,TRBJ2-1,CASSESADSRSYNEQFF
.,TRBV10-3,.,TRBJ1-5,CATTEAAGEGNQPQHF
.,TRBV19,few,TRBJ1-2,CASSPDSFYGYTF
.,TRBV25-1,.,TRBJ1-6,CASSELRVSQDSPLHF
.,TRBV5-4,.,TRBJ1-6,CASFSSPNSPLHF
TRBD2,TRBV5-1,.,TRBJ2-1,CASSLGLAGGPGNEQFF
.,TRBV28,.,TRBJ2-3,CASKFDRHLDAQYF
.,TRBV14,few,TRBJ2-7,CASRRGNEQYF
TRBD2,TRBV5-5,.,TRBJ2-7,CASSSLAGGTSYEQYF
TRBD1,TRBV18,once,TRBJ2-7,CASSPRTGSYEQYF
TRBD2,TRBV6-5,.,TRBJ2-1,CASRTLAGAIEFF
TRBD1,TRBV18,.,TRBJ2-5,CASSQGQIQETQYF
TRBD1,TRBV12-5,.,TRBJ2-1,CASGLVGGPNRGSYNEQFF
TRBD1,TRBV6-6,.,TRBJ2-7,CASSYRDRDDEQYF
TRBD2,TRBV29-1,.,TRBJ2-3,CSGRLALSTDTQYF
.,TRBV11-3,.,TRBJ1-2,CASSKAGYGYTF
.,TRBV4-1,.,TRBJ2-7,CASSQGQGTYEQYF
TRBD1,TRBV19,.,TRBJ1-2,CASRAGQGLRGYTF
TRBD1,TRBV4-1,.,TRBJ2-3,CASSPGQGTDTQYF
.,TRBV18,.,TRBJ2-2,CASSQTSGNTGELFF
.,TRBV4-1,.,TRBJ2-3,CASSQDITAVSRTDTQYF
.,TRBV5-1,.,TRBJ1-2,CASSGDRGGYTF
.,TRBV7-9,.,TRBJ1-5,CASSLGWQNTHNQPQHF
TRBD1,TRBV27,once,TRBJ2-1,CASRTGTGVYNEQFF
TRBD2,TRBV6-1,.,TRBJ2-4,CASSEAQLAGGVKNIQYF
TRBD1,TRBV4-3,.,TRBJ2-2,CASSQGTGHTGELFF
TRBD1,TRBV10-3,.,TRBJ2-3,CAIRGTGLSTDTQYF
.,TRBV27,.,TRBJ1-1,CASSTVGNTEAFF
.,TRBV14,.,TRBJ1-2,CASSLNRVGGYTF
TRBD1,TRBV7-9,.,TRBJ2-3,CASSLGDRGVNTQYF
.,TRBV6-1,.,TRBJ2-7,CASSDRLAYEQYF
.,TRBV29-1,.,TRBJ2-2,CSVGGSLNTGELFF
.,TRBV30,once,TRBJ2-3,CAWSWGGPGDTQYF
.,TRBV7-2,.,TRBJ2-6,CASSPRGLGAGANVLTF
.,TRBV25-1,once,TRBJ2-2,CASSEWGGQTNTGELFF
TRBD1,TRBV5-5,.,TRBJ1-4,CASSWTGQVPNF
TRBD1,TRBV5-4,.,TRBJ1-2,CASSQGSGGGYTF
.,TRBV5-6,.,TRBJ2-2,CASSLLTDNTGELFF
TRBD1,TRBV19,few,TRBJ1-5,CASSTPGGRQPQHF
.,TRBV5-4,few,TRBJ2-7,CASSLGQAGPYEQYF